The rows below give T cell receptor beta chains drawn from one sample of a study of cytomegalovirus exposure and HLA in healthy donors. Assay used: immunoSEQ multiplex PCR; TCRdb lists only in-frame clones, some missing. The sample carries roughly 130,000 clones, about 73% recorded once. The sequenced sample consisted of PBMCs. Every receptor here comes from a woman aged 40 to 50 in good health and CMV-seropositive. CDR3s include the opening cysteine and the closing phenylalanine or tryptophan. Each record gives: J gene, V gene, CDR3 protein.

>TRBJ1-1|TRBV28
CASRTGTGGTGVF
>TRBJ2-1|TRBV9
CASSVGGRGADEQFF
>TRBJ2-7|TRBV11-1
CASSTPGLAGPQYF
>TRBJ1-1|TRBV7-2
CASSSVGGGNTEAFF
>TRBJ2-4|TRBV6-6
CASSYGQIAKNIQYF
>TRBJ1-2|TRBV6-6
CASSYQSGAPGYTF
>TRBJ2-2|TRBV7-2
CASSYRQGPLISGELFF
>TRBJ1-1|TRBV4-1
CASSQERRQLNTEAFF
>TRBJ2-1|TRBV7-3
CASSLLSVPGQNNEQFF
>TRBJ1-2|TRBV20-1
CSGDRGQPPF
>TRBJ2-1|TRBV13
CASSPQGGNEQFF
>TRBJ2-1|TRBV4-1
CASSPSTSGGYNEQFF
>TRBJ2-7|TRBV7-2
CASSLVRQLIHEQYF
>TRBJ2-1|TRBV4-3
CASSQVSGPRAGEQFF
>TRBJ2-1|TRBV28
CASSFVGLAGGSYNEQFF
>TRBJ1-4|TRBV5-6
CASSLGDNGKLFF
>TRBJ1-1|TRBV28
CASSLGKWDTLMNTEAFF
>TRBJ2-7|TRBV28
CASSITGQGSYEQYF
>TRBJ2-3|TRBV19
CASRTTTDTQYF
>TRBJ2-6|TRBV7-3
CASRTGAGANVLTF
>TRBJ1-5|TRBV25-1
CASSQGQGSNQPQHF
>-|TRBV27
CASSGGKTSGVYEQYF
>TRBJ2-3|TRBV28
CASSLSGRGISTDTQYF
>TRBJ1-2|TRBV28
CASSLLQGNYGYTF
>TRBJ2-7|TRBV27
CASSFLSGRAFYEQYF
>TRBJ2-5|TRBV5-4
CASSLAIAVETQYF
>TRBJ1-2|TRBV18
CASSPGTGNGYTF
>TRBJ1-2|TRBV4-3
CASSQERGNYGYTF
>TRBJ2-2|TRBV6-4
CASSDSATGELFF
>TRBJ2-1|TRBV6-5
CASSPDRGVNEQFF
>TRBJ2-1|TRBV18
CASSALGASYNEQFF
>TRBJ2-1|TRBV7-2
CASSPFHNEQFF
>TRBJ1-2|TRBV7-9
CASSLSAGFINYGYTF
>TRBJ1-6|TRBV10-3
CAISESDTGNSPLHF
>TRBJ1-6|TRBV4-3
CASSQQTGSGSPLHF
>TRBJ2-7|TRBV7-9
CASSGNTVDYEQYF
>TRBJ2-5|TRBV4-1
CASSQVAGQETQYF
>TRBJ2-2|TRBV6-4
CASKEDSGLPGELFF
>TRBJ1-5|TRBV28
CASSSPQGGGNQPQHF
>TRBJ1-1|TRBV11-2
CASSSRQGNTEAFF
>TRBJ2-5|TRBV2
CASSSTSGVQETQYF
>TRBJ1-6|TRBV4-3
CASSQVDREDSPLHF
>TRBJ1-2|TRBV6-1
CASLGFGYTF
>TRBJ1-3|TRBV5-1
CASSFGAGQGADTIYF
>TRBJ2-1|TRBV4-3
CASSQEGTSGVYNEQFF
>TRBJ2-7|TRBV15
CATSTPGQARYYEQYF
>TRBJ1-3|TRBV28
CASGSPQGAGGNTIYF
>TRBJ2-2|TRBV5-1
CASSLLITNTGELFF
>TRBJ2-1|TRBV7-3
CASSPGGGTASTRQQFF
>TRBJ2-3|TRBV16
CASSQRGLVDTQYF
>TRBJ1-1|TRBV9
CASSQIPGTEAFF
>-|TRBV7-2
CASSHLQGYEQYF
>TRBJ2-1|TRBV5-4
CASSVHGPGGREQFF
>TRBJ1-1|TRBV18
CASSPGFWSGTGATEAFF
>TRBJ1-5|TRBV9
CASSVGTEGPQHF